This TCR beta chain is drawn from a study of blood T cell dynamics during melanoma immunotherapy. The wider study: Patients with metastatic melanoma got pembrolizumab or nivolumab-ipilimumab as first-line care.

The CDR3 runs 18 residues. The V gene lost 5 bases and the J gene lost 2 bases, with 25 bases spanning the gap. Looked up from germline, CDR1 is SEHNR and CDR2 is FQNEAQ (reference sequence). On this clone itself: Its antigen is unidentified.

Every bulk PBMC sample received the same 350 ng of DNA. The method was immunoSEQ multiplex PCR; TCRdb's version includes in-frame clones alone and lacks a portion of them. The data contain more than 15,000 clones, about 85% of them singletons. General study findings and limits: Clones driving repertoire changes may be melanoma-specific or general immune activation. Disease-control patients' PBMC repertoires became either more clonal or more diverse at W3.

Regarding time point: week 3, after first cycle of checkpoint inhibitor. The chain couples TRBV7-9 to TRBJ2-7; weak D call: TRBD2 (6 bases). The sample consisted of blood, taken from a patient treated with checkpoint blockade. The source of this sequence is a human donor with melanoma. In DNA form, the CDR3 reads TGTGCCAGCAGCCCACTAGCCGGACTGGCAGGAAAAGCCTACGAGCAGTACTTC. This translates into CASSPLAGLAGKAYEQYF.